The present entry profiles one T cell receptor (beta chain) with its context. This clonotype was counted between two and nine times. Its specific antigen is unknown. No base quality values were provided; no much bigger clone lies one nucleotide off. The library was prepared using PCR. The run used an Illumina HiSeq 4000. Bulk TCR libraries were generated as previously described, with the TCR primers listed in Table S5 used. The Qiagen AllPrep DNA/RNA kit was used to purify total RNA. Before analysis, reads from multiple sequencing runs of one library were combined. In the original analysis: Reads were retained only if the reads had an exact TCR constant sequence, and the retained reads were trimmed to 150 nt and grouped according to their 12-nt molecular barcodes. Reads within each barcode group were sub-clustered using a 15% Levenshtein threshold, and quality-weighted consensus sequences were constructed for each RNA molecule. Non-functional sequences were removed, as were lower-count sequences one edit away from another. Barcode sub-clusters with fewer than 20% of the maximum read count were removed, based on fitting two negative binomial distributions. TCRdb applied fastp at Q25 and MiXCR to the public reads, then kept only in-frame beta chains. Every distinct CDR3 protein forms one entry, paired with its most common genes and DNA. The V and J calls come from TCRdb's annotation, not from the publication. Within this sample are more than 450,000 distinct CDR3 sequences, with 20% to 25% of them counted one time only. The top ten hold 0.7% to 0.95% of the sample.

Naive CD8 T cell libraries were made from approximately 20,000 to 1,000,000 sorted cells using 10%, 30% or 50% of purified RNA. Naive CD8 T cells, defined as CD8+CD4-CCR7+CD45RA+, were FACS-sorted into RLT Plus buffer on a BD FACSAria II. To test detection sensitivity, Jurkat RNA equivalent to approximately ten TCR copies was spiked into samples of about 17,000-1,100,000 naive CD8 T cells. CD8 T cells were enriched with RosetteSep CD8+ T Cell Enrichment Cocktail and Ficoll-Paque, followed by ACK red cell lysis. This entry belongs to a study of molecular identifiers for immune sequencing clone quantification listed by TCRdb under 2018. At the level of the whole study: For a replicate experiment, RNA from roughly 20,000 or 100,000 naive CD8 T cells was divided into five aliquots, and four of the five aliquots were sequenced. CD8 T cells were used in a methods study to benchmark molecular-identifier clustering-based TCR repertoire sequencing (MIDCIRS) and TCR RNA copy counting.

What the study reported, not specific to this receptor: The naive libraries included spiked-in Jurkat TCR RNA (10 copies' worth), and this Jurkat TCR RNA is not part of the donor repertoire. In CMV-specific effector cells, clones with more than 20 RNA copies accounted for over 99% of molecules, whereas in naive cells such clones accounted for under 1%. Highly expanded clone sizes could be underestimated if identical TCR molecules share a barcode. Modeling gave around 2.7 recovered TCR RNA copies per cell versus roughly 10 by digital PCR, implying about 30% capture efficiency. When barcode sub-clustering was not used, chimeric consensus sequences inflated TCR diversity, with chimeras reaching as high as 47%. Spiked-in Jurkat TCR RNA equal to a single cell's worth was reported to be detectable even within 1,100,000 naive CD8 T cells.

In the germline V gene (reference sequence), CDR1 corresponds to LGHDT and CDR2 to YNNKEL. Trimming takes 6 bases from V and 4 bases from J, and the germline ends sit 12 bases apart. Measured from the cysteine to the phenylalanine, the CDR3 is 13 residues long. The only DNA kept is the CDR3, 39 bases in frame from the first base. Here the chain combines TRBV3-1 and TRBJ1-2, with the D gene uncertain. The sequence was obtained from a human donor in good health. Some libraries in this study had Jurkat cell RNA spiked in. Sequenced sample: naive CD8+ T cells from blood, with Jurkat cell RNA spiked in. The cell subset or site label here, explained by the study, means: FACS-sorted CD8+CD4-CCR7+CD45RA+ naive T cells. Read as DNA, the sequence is TGTGCCAGCAGAGGCCCAGGCGCCTATGGCTACACCTTC. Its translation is CASRGPGAYGYTF.